Below, 22 T cell receptor beta chains from the same sample are listed, as sequenced in a study of cytomegalovirus exposure and HLA in healthy donors (TCRdb year 2017). The library was obtained by the immunoSEQ multiplex PCR assay. A mixture of 60 forward primers for TCR Vbeta segments and 13 reverse primers for TCR Jbeta segments was used in the multiplex PCR. The source is immuneACCESS, and TCRdb retained only in-frame sequences with V and J called. Part of the clones is not carried over; for the studies checked, unresolved V genes explain less than half of this, and the remainder is unexplained. The sample yields 250,000 to 350,000 clones; 75% to 85% were counted once. Of the sample, less than 0.4% falls within the top ten clones. The sample consisted of PBMCs. The receptors originated from a girl aged 2-10 years in good health and CMV-seronegative.

The V gene is TRBV4-2, the J gene TRBJ2-5; D ambiguous. The CDR3 runs 15 residues. V dropped 1 base and J dropped 2 bases, with 11 bases sitting between them. Per the germline V gene, CDR1 is LGHNA and CDR2 is YNFKEQ. The CDR3 loop reads CASSQGLPRQETQYF. The CDR3 bases are TGTGCCAGCAGCCAAGGTCTCCCTCGGCAAGAGACCCAGTACTTC.

Here the CDR3 reads CASSNRAGGSTDTQYF. Written as DNA, the CDR3 is TGTGCCAGCAGCAACCGAGCGGGGGGCAGCACAGATACGCAGTATTTT. The rearrangement links TRBV7-8 to TRBJ2-3; 9 bases line up with TRBD2. This CDR3 has 16 residues. Per the germline V gene, CDR1 is SGHVS and CDR2 is FQNEAQ. After removal of 5 bases from V and 0 bases from J, the junction contained 6 bases not matched to a gene.

The chain recombines TRBV6-5 with TRBJ2-7, with 8 bases fitting TRBD2. Germline-derived CDR1 and CDR2 are MNHEY and SVGAGI. This CDR3 region has 15 residues. Trimming at V came to 2 bases and at J to 3 bases, leaving 6 bases not matched to a gene. The CDR3 nucleotides read TGTGCCAGCAGTTACGGGGTAGCGGGAAGCTACGAGCAGTACTTC. Protein sequence: CASSYGVAGSYEQYF.

The chain uses TRBV28 and TRBJ1-5; a weak D match, TRBD1 (6 bases). The V gene's germline CDR1 is MDHEN and CDR2 SYDVKM. Trimming pared 5 bases from V and 4 bases from J, leaving 15 bases between. The CDR3 has 15 residues. The CDR3 loop reads CASSARTAGNQPQHF. DNA for the CDR3: TGTGCCAGCAGTGCCCGGACAGCTGGGAATCAGCCCCAGCATTTT. Together with reference TRBV28 and TRBJ1-5, the CDR3 gives the full variable domain: DVKVTQSSRYLVKRTGEKVFLECVQDMDHENMFWYRQDPGLGLRLIYFSYDVKMKEKGDIPEGYSVSREKKERFSLILESASTNQTSMYLCASSARTAGNQPQHFGDGTRLSIL.

The chain recombines TRBV9 with TRBJ2-2; 8 nucleotides match TRBD1. The CDR3 sequence is 17 residues long. Losses at the gene ends were 0 bases for V and 0 bases for J; bases not matched to a gene: 4. The germline V gene encodes CDR1 SGDLS and CDR2 YYNGEE. Written as DNA, the CDR3 is TGTGCCAGCAGCGTAGCGACAGGGGCCGCGAACACCGGGGAGCTGTTTTTT. Its protein product is CASSVATGAANTGELFF.

This chain joins TRBV7-6 and TRBJ1-2, with D possibly TRBD1 on 5 matching bases. Germline V gene data show CDR1 as SGHVS and CDR2 as FNYEAQ. V was clipped by 1 base and J by 5 bases, with 14 bases between them. This CDR3 is built from 15 residues. CDR3 amino acids: CASSLVGGAEYGYTF. In DNA, the CDR3 is TGTGCCAGCAGCTTAGTAGGCGGGGCTGAGTATGGCTACACCTTC.

The CDR3 coding sequence is TGTGCCACCGGGGATCGTCAGCCCCAGCATTTT. It codes for CATGDRQPQHF. The chain uses TRBV19 and TRBJ1-5; D unresolved. V shed 10 bases and J shed 6 bases, with 10 bases lying between them. The CDR3 has 11 amino acids. The V gene's germline CDR1 is LNHDA and CDR2 SQIVND (reference sequence).

The J gene is TRBJ2-1, the V gene TRBV9; D unclear. The CDR3 consists of 13 residues. Germline values: CDR1 SGDLS, CDR2 YYNGEE. With 0 bases removed from V and 3 bases from J, the gap between germline ends came to 4 bases. The CDR3 nucleotides are TGTGCCAGCAGCGTAGGTTACTACAATGAGCAGTTCTTC. Its protein product is CASSVGYYNEQFF.

The J gene is TRBJ1-1, the V gene TRBV30; tentative D call: TRBD1 (5 bases). Deletions cut 1 base from V and 10 bases from J, with 10 bases between. Germline CDR1 and CDR2: GTSNPN and SVGIG (reference sequence). The CDR3 has 11 amino acids. CDR3 nucleotide sequence: TGTGCCTGGAGTGGGCAAGGGGTAGCTTTCTTT. It is translated as CAWSGQGVAFF.

The chain's CDR3 is CASSPTGGDYEQYF. The CDR3 DNA reads TGTGCCAGCAGCCCAACAGGGGGCGACTACGAGCAGTACTTC. The chain has TRBV7-3 and TRBJ2-5, with 9 bases lining up with TRBD1. The J call may be faulty, since TRBJ2-7 better matches the DNA end. The CDR3 extends over 14 amino acids. The V gene's germline CDR1 is SGHTA and CDR2 FQGTGA.

This clone came up a few times. This chain uses TRBV10-3 with TRBJ2-2; 7 nucleotides agree with TRBD2. This CDR3 spans 15 amino acids. The germline gives CDR1 ENHRY, CDR2 SYGVKD. V gave up 8 bases and J gave up 5 bases; unmatched junction bases: 11. CDR3 residues: CAIPGGGVGTGELFF. The CDR3 DNA reads TGTGCCATCCCCGGCGGGGGAGTTGGGACCGGGGAGCTGTTTTTT.

The chain couples TRBV6-1 to TRBJ2-7, with D tentatively TRBD1 (6 bases). Germline CDR1 is MNHNS and CDR2 is SASEGT. Trimming stripped 6 bases from V and 0 bases from J, with 15 bases between. The CDR3 spans 15 residues. The CDR3 region is CASSARTASSYEQYF. In DNA form, the CDR3 reads TGTGCCAGCAGCGCGCGGACAGCTAGCTCCTACGAGCAGTACTTC.

The chain combines TRBV30 with TRBJ1-3; 7 nucleotides line up with TRBD1. Trimming removed 2 bases from V and 0 bases from J; junction bases left unmatched: 4. Germline V gene lookup returns CDR1 GTSNPN and CDR2 SVGIG (reference sequence). This CDR3 is built from 15 residues. CDR3 region: CAWSPGQSSGNTIYF. CDR3 in DNA: TGTGCCTGGAGTCCGGGACAGAGCTCTGGAAACACCATATATTTT. Supplemented by reference TRBV30 and TRBJ1-3, the full variable domain reads SQTIHQWPATLVQPVGSPLSLECTVEGTSNPNLYWYRQAAGRGLQLLFYSVGIGQISSEVPQNLSASRPQDRQFILSSKKLLLSDSGFYLCAWSPGQSSGNTIYFGEGSWLTVV.

This rearrangement joins TRBV19 to TRBJ1-1; 7 bases map to TRBD1. Trimming at V came to 3 bases and at J to 0 bases, leaving 4 bases not matched to a gene. The CDR3 has 15 residues. From germline, CDR1 is LNHDA and CDR2 SQIVND (reference sequence). CDR3 sequence reads: CASSMVGTVNTEAFF. Here the CDR3 DNA reads TGTGCCAGTAGTATGGTAGGGACAGTGAACACTGAAGCTTTCTTT.

V is TRBV7-8 and J is TRBJ1-3, with TRBD1 identical over 7 bases. The CDR3 has 17 amino acids. Unmatched junction bases numbered 11, after V lost 6 bases and J lost 0 bases. Germline V lookup: CDR1 SGHVS, CDR2 FQNEAQ. CDR3 coding DNA: TGTGCCAGCAGAACGGTGACAGGGACGAACTCTGGAAACACCATATATTTT. The encoded protein is CASRTVTGTNSGNTIYF.

In this sample, this clone turned up once. The genes are TRBV9 and TRBJ2-7, with 11 bases that match TRBD2. The CDR3 extends over 15 amino acids. Unmatched junction bases numbered 5, after V lost 3 bases and J lost 3 bases. Germline CDR1 reads SGDLS; CDR2 reads YYNGEE. For the CDR3, the DNA is TGTGCCAGCAGCGCGGGACTAGCGGAGATCTACGAGCAGTACTTC. This gives the protein CASSAGLAEIYEQYF.

The J gene is TRBJ1-2, the V gene TRBV29-1; no firm D call. Germline V CDR1 and CDR2: SQVTM, ANQGSEA. The CDR3 extends over 13 amino acids. The CDR3 coding sequence is TGCAGTAGCGCTTCGGCGGCGGGGTATGGCTACACCTTC. Encoded protein: CSSASAAGYGYTF.

The V call is TRBV19, the J call TRBJ2-6; D not resolved. This CDR3 has 16 amino acids. The ends were cut back, 3 bases at V and 0 bases at J, with 9 bases in the middle. Germline loops: CDR1 LNHDA, CDR2 SQIVND (reference sequence). In nucleotides, the CDR3 is TGTGCCAGTAGTATGCCCTATCGCTCTGGGGCCAACGTCCTGACTTTC. This translates into CASSMPYRSGANVLTF. Variable domain in full (rest from reference TRBV19 and TRBJ2-6): DGGITQSPKYLFRKEGQNVTLSCEQNLNHDAMYWYRQDPGQGLRLIYYSQIVNDFQKGDIAEGYSVSREKKESFPLTVTSAQKNPTAFYLCASSMPYRSGANVLTFGAGSRLTVL.

This sequence joins TRBV11-2 and TRBJ1-2; a possible D gene is TRBD1 (6 bases). The V gene's germline CDR1 is SGHAT and CDR2 FQNNGV. V was shortened by 5 bases and J by 8 bases, with 15 bases between the two germline ends. CDR3 length equals 13 residues. The CDR3 spells CASSERRGGGYTF. In nucleotides, the CDR3 is TGTGCCAGCAGCGAAAGAAGGGGGGGCGGCTACACCTTC.

The genes are TRBV18 and TRBJ1-2; tentatively, D is TRBD1 (5 bases). Trimming took 0 bases from V and 8 from J, leaving 13 bases between them. CDR1 is KGHSH, CDR2 LQKENI, per germline. The CDR3 totals 14 residues. The CDR3 spells CASSPPAQGEGYTF. The CDR3 bases are TGTGCCAGCTCACCACCGGCCCAGGGTGAAGGCTACACCTTC.

The chain carries TRBV28 and TRBJ1-1; D remains unclear. CDR1 MDHEN and CDR2 SYDVKM come from the germline V gene. The CDR3 spans 12 residues. Deletions cut 3 bases from V and 6 bases from J, with 8 bases between. The CDR3 reads CASSLWRSEAFF. As DNA, the CDR3 is TGTGCCAGCAGTTTGTGGAGATCTGAAGCTTTCTTT.

J is TRBJ2-7 and V is TRBV28; 7 nucleotides align to TRBD2. V lost 5 bases, J lost 4 bases, and 14 bases stayed unmatched. This CDR3 comprises 16 residues. Germline V CDR1 and CDR2: MDHEN, SYDVKM. In nucleotides, the CDR3 is TGTGCCAGCAGTGGGGAATGGTCTAGCGGCTCTTACGAGCAGTACTTC. Its protein is CASSGEWSSGSYEQYF.